A selection of T cell receptor beta chains follows, all from one sample in a study of blood T cell repertoires in COVID-19. Assay: immunoSEQ multiplex PCR; the TCRdb copy retains only in-frame clones and omits some. The repertoire holds 220,000 or so clones, with about 80% as singletons. Sample: peripheral blood. Receptor source: a woman older than 75 with acute or convalescent COVID-19. The CDR3 runs from the conserved cysteine through the conserved F or W. The D gene is left open where the match is weak. Size is stated for part of the rows, as once, few or many counts, or as a class when the clone is expanded.

>TRBJ2-1|TRBV5-1|16|once|TRBD2
CASSPLAGGPYNEQFF
TGCGCCAGCAGCCCCCTAGCGGGGGGGCCCTACAATGAGCAGTTCTTC
>TRBJ2-5|TRBV6-5|14|NA|TRBD1
CASRDRGRNETQYF
TGTGCCAGCAGGGACAGGGGGAGGAATGAGACCCAGTACTTC
>TRBJ1-2|TRBV30|18|NA|TRBD1
CAWSKDRDRVGSDYGYTF
TGTGCCTGGAGCAAGGACCGGGACAGAGTGGGCTCGGACTATGGCTACACCTTC
>TRBJ2-7|TRBV5-1|14|NA|TRBD1
CASSPDGTGYEQYF
TGCGCCAGCAGCCCGGACGGGACAGGCTACGAGCAGTACTTC
>TRBJ2-7|TRBV28|10|NA|TRBD1
CASRGDRYHF
TGTGCCAGCAGGGGGGACAGGTATCACTTC
>TRBJ2-7|TRBV7-2|12|NA|TRBD1
CASSLGGGTGLF
TGTGCCAGCAGCTTAGGCGGCGGGACAGGGTTGTTC
>TRBJ1-5|TRBV19|17|NA|NA
CASSISQGGRSNQPQHF
TGTGCCAGTAGTATTAGCCAAGGGGGTAGGAGCAATCAGCCCCAGCATTTT
>TRBJ2-3|TRBV3-1/TRBV3-2|16|NA|TRBD2
CASSPGDSGGKDTQYF
TGTGCCAGCAGCCCTGGGGATAGCGGGGGGAAGGATACGCAGTATTTT
>TRBJ1-5|TRBV2|15|NA|NA
CASSPGGLGNQPQHF
TGTGCCAGCAGCCCGGGGGGGCTTGGGAATCAGCCCCAGCATTTT
>TRBJ1-1|TRBV18|15|NA|NA
CASSPSRPGHTEAFF
TGTGCCAGCTCACCATCGAGGCCCGGCCACACTGAAGCTTTCTTT
>TRBJ2-1|TRBV9|15|NA|NA
CASSVAGSGYNEQFF
TGTGCCAGCAGCGTAGCTGGTAGCGGATACAATGAGCAGTTCTTC
>TRBJ2-1|TRBV7-8|19|once|TRBD2
CASSLSPSLASGGYNEQFF
TGTGCCAGCAGCTTAAGCCCGTCGTTGGCTAGCGGGGGGTACAATGAGCAGTTCTTC
>TRBJ2-2|TRBV6-2/TRBV6-3|13|NA|NA
CASSWLPTGELFF
TGTGCCAGCAGTTGGCTCCCCACCGGGGAGCTGTTTTTT
>TRBJ2-7|TRBV7-2|14|NA|TRBD2
CASSPGGDLGEQYF
TGTGCCAGCAGCCCGGGGGGGGACCTTGGCGAGCAGTACTTC
>TRBJ2-7|TRBV7-2|15|NA|TRBD1
CASSLVYGRGSEQYF
TGTGCCAGCAGCTTAGTATATGGCAGGGGGAGCGAGCAGTACTTC
>TRBJ2-3|TRBV6-2/TRBV6-3|15|NA|NA
CASSYSIQGTDTQYF
TGTGCCAGCAGTTACTCGATCCAGGGCACAGATACGCAGTATTTT